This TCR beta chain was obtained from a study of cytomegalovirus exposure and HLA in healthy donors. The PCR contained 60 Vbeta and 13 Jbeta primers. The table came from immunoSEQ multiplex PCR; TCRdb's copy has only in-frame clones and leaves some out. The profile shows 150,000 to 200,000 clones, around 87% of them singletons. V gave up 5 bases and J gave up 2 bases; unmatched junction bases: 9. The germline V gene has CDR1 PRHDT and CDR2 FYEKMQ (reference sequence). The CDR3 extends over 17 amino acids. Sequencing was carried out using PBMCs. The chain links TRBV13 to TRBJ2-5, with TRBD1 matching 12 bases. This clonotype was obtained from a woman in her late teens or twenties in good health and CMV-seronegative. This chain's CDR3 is CASSLGQGAGRQETQYF. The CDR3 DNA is TGTGCCAGCAGCCTGGGACAGGGGGCGGGGAGGCAAGAGACCCAGTACTTC.